A single sample is the source of the 2 T cell receptor beta chains below, sequenced in a study of blood T cell repertoires in COVID-19. Clones were sequenced by immunoSEQ multiplex PCR, and TCRdb holds only the in-frame ones, with some missing. The repertoire includes about 22,000 clones, roughly 88% of them detected once, and 22% sits in the top ten. The specimen sequenced was peripheral blood. The receptors originated from a man older than 75 with active or convalescent COVID-19.

V and J are TRBV5-1 and TRBJ2-1; D not certain. CDR1 is SGHRS, CDR2 YFSETQ, per germline. The V end was cut by 3 bases, the J end by 3 bases, with 10 bases between. The CDR3 has 14 residues. The CDR3 loop reads CASSSGGSYNEQFF. DNA of the CDR3: TGCGCCAGCAGCTCGGGTGGAAGCTACAATGAGCAGTTCTTC. Full variable domain (remainder filled in from reference TRBV5-1 and TRBJ2-1): KAGVTQTPRYLIKTRGQQVTLSCSPISGHRSVSWYQQTPGQGLQFLFEYFSETQRNKGNFPGRFSGRQFSNSRSEMNVSTLELGDSALYLCASSSGGSYNEQFFGPGTRLTVL.

The rearrangement uses TRBV7-2 and TRBJ1-2, with 10 bases aligning to TRBD1. The germline V gene encodes CDR1 SGHTA and CDR2 FQGNSA. With 1 base clipped from V and 8 bases from J, the junction kept 10 bases outside the gene matches. The CDR3 sequence is 16 residues long. The CDR3 coding sequence is TGTGCCAGCAGCTTAGACGGGACAGGGGATTTATTGGGCTACACCTTC. Translating gives CASSLDGTGDLLGYTF.